Below, one T cell receptor (beta chain) is given with its context. V dropped 3 bases and J dropped 6 bases, with 8 bases sitting between them. Germline lookup yields CDR1 DFQATT and CDR2 SNEGSKA (reference sequence). This CDR3 is 11 amino acids long. This sample is drawn from a study of Ad26.COV2.S vaccination and SARS-CoV-2 variants. Specified treatment: 19 received Ad26.COV2.S at low or high dose, single or two shots; about 5 received placebo; per-sample allocation not given. Sampling took place 63 days after the first vaccine or placebo injection. TCRdb keeps only in-frame clones here, not all; method: immunoSEQ multiplex PCR. The data show 300,000 to 500,000 clones, 88% seen once.

Sequenced material: peripheral blood, taken in a trial of Ad26.COV2.S vaccine versus placebo. This sequence joins TRBV20-1 and TRBJ1-2; no firm D call. The receptor was derived from a person aged 18-60 years who received the Ad26.COV2.S COVID-19 vaccine or a placebo. The chain's CDR3 is CSASGIDGYTF. The CDR3 DNA reads as TGCAGTGCTAGCGGGATTGATGGCTACACCTTC.